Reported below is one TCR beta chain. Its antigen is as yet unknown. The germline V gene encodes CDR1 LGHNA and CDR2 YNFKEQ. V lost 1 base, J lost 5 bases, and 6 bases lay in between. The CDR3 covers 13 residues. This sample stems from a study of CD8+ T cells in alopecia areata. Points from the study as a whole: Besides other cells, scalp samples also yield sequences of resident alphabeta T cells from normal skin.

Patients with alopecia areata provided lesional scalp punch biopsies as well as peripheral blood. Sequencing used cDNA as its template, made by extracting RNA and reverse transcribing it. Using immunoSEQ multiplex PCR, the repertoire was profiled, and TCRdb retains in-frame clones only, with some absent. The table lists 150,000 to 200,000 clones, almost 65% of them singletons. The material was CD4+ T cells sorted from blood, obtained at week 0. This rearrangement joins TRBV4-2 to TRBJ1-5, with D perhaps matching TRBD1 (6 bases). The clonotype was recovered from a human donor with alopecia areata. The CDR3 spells CASSQGQDQPQHF. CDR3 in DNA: TGTGCCAGCAGCCAAGGACAGGATCAGCCCCAGCATTTT.